This TCR beta chain was retrieved from a study of shared clonotypes between healthy human individuals. The authors ran the assay at deep level. Libraries were prepared by immunoSEQ multiplex PCR; TCRdb keeps only in-frame clonotypes and omits some of them. Counted here are more than 2,000,000 clones, over 90% occurring once; the ten biggest clones make up 0.3% to 0.4%. Germline V gene sequence: CDR1 SEHNR, CDR2 FQNEAQ (reference sequence). The CDR3 totals 15 residues. Germline trimming cut 5 bases from V and 6 bases from J; bases unmatched to any gene: 6. Both subsets, CD45RA+ naive and CD45RA-negative memory, were split from the CD4+ cells. This clone was seen a few times.

The sequencing sample was made of naive CD4+ T cells from PBMCs. The subset is: CD45RA+ positively selected. The receptor comes from a man between 18 and 35 years old in good health. Some clones in this sample may be carry-over from other donors' samples. The V gene is TRBV7-9, the J gene TRBJ1-3, with 11 bases fitting TRBD1. The CDR3 DNA is TGTGCCAGCAGCCCAGGACAGGGGGCAGTAAACACCATATATTTT. It is translated as CASSPGQGAVNTIYF.